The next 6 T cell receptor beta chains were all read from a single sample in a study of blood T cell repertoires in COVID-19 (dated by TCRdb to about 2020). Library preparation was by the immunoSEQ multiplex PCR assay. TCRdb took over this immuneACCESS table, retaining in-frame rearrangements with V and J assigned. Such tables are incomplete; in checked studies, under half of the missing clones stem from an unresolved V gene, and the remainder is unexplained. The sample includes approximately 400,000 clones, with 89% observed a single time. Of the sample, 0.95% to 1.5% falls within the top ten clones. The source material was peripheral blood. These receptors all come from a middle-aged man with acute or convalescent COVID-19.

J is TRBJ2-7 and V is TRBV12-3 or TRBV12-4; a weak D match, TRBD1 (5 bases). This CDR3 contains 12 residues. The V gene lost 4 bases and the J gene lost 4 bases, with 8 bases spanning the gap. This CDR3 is CASSYDSYEQYF. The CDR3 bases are TGTGCCAGCAGTTACGACAGTTACGAGCAGTACTTC.

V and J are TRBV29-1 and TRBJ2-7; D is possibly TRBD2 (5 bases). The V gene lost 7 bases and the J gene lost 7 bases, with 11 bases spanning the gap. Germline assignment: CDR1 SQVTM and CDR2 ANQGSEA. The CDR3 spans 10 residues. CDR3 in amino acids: CSALDFEQYF. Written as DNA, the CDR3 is TGCAGCGCCCTGGACTTTGAGCAGTACTTC.

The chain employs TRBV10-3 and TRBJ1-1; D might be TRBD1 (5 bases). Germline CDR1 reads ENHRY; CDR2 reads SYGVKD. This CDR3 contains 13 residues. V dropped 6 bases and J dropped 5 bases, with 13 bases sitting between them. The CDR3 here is CAISPGIRTEAFF. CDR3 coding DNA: TGTGCCATCAGCCCAGGGATACGGACTGAAGCTTTCTTT.

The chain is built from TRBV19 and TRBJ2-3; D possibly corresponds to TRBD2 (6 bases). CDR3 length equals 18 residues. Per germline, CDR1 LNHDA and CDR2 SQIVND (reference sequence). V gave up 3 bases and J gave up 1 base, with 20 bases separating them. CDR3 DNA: TGTGCCAGTAGTATCAGCCGGAGCGGGTCGCATCGCACAGATACGCAGTATTTT. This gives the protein CASSISRSGSHRTDTQYF.

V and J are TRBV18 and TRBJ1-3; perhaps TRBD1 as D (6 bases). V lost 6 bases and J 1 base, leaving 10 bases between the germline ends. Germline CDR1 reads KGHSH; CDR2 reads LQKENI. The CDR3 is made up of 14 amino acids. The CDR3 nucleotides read TGTGCCAGCTCGCTAACAGGGTCTGGAAACACCATATATTTT. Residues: CASSLTGSGNTIYF.

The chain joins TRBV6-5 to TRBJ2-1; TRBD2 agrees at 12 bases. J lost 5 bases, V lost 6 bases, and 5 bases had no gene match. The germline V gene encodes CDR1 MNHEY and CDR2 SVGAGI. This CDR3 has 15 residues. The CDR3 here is CASSILAGGNNEQFF. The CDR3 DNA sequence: TGTGCCAGCAGCATACTAGCGGGGGGCAACAATGAGCAGTTCTTC.